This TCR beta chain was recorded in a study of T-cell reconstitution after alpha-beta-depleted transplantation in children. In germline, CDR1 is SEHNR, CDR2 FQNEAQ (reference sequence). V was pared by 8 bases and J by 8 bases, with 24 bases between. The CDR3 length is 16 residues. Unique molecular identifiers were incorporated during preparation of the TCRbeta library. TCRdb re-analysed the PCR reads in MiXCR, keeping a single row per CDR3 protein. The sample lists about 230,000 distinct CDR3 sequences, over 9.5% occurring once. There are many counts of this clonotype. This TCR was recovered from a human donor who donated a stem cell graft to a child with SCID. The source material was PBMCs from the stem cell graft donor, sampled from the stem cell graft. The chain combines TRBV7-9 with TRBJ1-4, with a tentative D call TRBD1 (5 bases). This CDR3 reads CASHRDGWPPIEKLFF. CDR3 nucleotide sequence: TGTGCCAGCCACCGGGACGGATGGCCCCCGATCGAAAAACTGTTTTTT.